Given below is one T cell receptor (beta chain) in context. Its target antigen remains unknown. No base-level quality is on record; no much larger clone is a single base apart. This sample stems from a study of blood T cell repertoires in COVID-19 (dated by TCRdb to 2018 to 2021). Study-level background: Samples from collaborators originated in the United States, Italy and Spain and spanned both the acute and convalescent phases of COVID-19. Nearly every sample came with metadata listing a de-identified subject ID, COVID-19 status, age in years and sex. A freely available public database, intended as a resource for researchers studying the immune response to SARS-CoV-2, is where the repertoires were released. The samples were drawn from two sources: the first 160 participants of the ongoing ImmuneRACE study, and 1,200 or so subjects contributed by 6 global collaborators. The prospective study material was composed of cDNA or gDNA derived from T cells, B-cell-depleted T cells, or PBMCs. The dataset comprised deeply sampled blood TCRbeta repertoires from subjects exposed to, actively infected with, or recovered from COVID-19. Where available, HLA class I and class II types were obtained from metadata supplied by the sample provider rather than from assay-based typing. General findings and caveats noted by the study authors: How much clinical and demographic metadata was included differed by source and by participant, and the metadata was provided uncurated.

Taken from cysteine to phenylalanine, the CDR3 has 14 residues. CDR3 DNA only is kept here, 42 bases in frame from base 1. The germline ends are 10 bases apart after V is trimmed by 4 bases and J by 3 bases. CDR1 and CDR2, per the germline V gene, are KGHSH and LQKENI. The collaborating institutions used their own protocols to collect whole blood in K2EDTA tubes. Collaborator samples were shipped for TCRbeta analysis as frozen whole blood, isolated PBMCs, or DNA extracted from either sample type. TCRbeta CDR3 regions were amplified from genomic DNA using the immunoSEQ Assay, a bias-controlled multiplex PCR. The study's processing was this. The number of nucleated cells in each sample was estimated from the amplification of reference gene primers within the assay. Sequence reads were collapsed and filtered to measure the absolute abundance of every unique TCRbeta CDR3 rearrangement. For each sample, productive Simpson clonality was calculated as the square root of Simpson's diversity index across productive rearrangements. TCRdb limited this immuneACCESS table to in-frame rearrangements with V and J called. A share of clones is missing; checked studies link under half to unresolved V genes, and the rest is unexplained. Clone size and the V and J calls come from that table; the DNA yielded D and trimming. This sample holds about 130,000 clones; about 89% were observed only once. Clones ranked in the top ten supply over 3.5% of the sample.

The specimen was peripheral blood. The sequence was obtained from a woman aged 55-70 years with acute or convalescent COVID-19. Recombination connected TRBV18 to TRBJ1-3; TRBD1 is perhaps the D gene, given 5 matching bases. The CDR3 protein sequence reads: CASSLRGDGNTIYF. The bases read TGTGCCAGCTCACTCCGGGGGGATGGAAACACCATATATTTT.